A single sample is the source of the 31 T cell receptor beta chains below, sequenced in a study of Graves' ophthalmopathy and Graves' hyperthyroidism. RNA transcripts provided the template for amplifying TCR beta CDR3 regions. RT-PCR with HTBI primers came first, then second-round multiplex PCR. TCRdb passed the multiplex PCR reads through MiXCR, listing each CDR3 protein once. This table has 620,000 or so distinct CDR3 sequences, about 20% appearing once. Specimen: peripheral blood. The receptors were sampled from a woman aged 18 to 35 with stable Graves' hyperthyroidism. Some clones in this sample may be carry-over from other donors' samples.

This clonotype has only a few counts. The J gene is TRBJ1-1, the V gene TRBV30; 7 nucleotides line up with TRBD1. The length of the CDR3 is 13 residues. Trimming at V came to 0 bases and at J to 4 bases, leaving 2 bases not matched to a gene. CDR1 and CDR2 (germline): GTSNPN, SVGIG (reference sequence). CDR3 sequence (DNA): TGTGCCTGGAGTGTGGGGACAGTCACTGAAGCTTTCTTT. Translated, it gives CAWSVGTVTEAFF.

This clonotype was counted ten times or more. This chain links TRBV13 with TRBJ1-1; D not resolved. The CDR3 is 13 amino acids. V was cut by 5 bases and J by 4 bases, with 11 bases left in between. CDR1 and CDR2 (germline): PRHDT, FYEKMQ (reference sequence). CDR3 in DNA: TGTGCCAGCAGCCTACTGTCCAGCACTGAAGCTTTCTTT. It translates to CASSLLSSTEAFF.

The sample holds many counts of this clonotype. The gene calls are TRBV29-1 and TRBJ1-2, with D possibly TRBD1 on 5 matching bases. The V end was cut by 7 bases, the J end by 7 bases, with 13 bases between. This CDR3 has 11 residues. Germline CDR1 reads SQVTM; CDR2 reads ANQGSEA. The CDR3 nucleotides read TGCAGCGGGGGACCGGAGGGTGGCTACACCTTC. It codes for CSGGPEGGYTF.

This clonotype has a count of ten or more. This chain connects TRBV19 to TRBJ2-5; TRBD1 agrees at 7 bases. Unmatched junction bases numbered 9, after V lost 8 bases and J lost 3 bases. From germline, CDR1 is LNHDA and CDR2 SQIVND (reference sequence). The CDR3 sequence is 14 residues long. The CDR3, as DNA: TGTGCCAGTTCTTGGGGACAGCATAAAGAGACCCAGTACTTC. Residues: CASSWGQHKETQYF.

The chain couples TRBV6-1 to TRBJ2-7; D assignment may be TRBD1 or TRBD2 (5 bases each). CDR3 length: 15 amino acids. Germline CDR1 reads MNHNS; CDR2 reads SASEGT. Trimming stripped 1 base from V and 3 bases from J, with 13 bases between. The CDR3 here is CASSEGGTPVYEQYF. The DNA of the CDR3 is TGTGCCAGCAGTGAAGGTGGGACGCCCGTCTACGAGCAGTACTTC.

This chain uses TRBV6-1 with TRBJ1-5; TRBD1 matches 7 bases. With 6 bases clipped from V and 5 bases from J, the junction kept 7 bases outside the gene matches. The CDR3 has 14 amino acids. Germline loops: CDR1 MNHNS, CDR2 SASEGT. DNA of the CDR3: TGTGCCAGCAGAACGGGACAGCCTGATCAGCCCCAGCATTTT. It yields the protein CASRTGQPDQPQHF.

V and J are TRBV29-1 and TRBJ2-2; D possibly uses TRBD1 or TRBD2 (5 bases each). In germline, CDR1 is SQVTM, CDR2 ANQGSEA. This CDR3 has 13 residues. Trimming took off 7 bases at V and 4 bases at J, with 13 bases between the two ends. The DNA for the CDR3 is TGCAGCGCATCACTAGGGGTCACCGGGGAGCTGTTTTTT. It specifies CSASLGVTGELFF.

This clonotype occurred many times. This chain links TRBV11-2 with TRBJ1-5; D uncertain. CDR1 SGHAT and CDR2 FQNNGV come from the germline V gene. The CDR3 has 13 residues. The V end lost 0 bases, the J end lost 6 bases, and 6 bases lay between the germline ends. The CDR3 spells CASSLDPLQPQHF. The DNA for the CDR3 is TGTGCCAGCAGCTTAGATCCCCTTCAGCCCCAGCATTTT.

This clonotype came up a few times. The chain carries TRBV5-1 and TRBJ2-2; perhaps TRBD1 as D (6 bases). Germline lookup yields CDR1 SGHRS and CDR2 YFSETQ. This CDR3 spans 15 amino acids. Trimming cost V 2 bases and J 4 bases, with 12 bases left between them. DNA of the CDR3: TGCGCCAGCAGCTTCCTTTCAGGGGCCACCGGGGAGCTGTTTTTT. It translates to CASSFLSGATGELFF.

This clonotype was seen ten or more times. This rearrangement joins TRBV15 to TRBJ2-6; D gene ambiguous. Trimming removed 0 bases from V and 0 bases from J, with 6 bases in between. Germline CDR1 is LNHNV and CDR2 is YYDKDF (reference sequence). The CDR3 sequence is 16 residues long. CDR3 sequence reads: CATSRDYLSGANVLTF. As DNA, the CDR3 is TGTGCCACCAGCAGAGATTACCTCTCTGGGGCCAACGTCCTGACTTTC.

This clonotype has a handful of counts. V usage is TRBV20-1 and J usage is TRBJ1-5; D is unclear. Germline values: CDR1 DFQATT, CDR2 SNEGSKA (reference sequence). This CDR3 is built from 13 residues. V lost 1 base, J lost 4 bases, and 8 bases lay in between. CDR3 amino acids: CSARAAVNQPQHF. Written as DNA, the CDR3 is TGCAGTGCTAGAGCGGCGGTGAATCAGCCCCAGCATTTT.

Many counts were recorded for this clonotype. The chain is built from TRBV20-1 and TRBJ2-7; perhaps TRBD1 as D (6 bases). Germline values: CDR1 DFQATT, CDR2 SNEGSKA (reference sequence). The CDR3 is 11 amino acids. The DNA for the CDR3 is TGCAGCCCTCAGGGGTCCTACGAGCAGTACTTC. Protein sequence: CSPQGSYEQYF.

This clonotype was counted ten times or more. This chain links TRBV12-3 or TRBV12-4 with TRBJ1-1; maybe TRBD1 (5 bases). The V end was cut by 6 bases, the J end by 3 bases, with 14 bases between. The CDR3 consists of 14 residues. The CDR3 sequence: CASSPQGSYTEAFF. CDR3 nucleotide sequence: TGTGCCAGCAGCCCCCAGGGCTCGTACACTGAAGCTTTCTTT.

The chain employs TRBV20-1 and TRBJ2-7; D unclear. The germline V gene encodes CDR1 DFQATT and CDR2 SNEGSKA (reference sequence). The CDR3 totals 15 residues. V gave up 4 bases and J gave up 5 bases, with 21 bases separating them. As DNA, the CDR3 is TGCAGTGCTACTCACTTCACTCGCCCTGGGGACGAGCAGTACTTC. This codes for CSATHFTRPGDEQYF.

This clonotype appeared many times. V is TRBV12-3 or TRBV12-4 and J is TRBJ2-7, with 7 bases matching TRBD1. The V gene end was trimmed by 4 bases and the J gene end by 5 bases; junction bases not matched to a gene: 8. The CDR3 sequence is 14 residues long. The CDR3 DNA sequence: TGTGCCAGCAGTTACATGACAGGGATGCACGAGCAGTACTTC. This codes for CASSYMTGMHEQYF.

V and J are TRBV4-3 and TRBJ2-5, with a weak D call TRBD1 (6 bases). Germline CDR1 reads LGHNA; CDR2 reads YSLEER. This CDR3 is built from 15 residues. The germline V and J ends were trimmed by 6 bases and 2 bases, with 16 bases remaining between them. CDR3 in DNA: TGCGCCAGCAGTCTAACTCTAGGGGGACAAGAGACCCAGTACTTC. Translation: CASSLTLGGQETQYF.

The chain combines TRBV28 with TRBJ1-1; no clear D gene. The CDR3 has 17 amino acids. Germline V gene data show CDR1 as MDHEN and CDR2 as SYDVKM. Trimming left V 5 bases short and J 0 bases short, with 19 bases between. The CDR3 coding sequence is TGTGCCAGCAGTGGTGGACTCCTACTACACATGAACACTGAAGCTTTCTTT. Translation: CASSGGLLLHMNTEAFF.

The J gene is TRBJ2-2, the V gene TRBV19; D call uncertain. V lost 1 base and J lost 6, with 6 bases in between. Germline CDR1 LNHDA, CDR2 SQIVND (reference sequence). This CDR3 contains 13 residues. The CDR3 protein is CASSIGSAGELFF. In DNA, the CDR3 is TGTGCCAGTAGTATAGGATCCGCCGGGGAGCTGTTTTTT.

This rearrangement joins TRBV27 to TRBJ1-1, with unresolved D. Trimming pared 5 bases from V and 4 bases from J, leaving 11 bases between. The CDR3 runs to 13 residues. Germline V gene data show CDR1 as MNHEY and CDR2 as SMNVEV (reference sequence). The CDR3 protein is CASSPDEVTEAFF. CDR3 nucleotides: TGTGCCAGCAGTCCCGACGAGGTCACTGAAGCTTTCTTT.

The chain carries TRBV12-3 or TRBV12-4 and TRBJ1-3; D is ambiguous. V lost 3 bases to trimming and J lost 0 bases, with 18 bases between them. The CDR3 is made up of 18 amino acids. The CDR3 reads CASSFNTVASSSGNTIYF. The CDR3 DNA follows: TGTGCCAGCAGTTTTAATACTGTGGCTTCCAGCTCTGGAAACACCATATATTTT.

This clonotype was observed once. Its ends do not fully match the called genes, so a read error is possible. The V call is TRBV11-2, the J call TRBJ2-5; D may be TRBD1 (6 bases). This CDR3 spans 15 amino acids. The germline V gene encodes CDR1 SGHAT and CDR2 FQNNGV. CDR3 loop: CASSLLQGYQDTQYF. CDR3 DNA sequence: TGTGCCAGCAGCTTATTACAGGGTTATCAAGATACCCAGTACTTC.

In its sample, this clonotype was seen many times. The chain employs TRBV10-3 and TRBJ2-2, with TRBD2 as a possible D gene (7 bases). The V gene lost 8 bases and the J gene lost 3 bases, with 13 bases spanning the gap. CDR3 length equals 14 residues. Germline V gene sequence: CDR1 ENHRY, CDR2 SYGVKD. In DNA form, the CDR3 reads TGTGCCATCGAGGGGGGAGGGGACACCGGGGAGCTGTTTTTT. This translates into CAIEGGGDTGELFF.

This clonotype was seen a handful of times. The CDR3 reads CASSEYVFSYEQYF. CDR3 coding DNA: TGTGCCAGCAGTGAATACGTTTTCTCCTACGAGCAGTACTTC. The rearrangement joins TRBV6-1 to TRBJ2-7; D is ambiguous. The length of the CDR3 is 14 residues. Trimming stripped 2 bases from V and 0 bases from J, with 8 bases between. Germline V gives CDR1 MNHNS, CDR2 SASEGT.

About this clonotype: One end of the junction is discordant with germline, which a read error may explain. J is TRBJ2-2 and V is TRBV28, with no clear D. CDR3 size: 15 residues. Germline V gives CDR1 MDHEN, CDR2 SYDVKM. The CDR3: CAIKDFDVDTRELFF. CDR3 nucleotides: TGTGCCATCAAGGATTTTGATGTAGACACCAGGGAGCTGTTTTTT. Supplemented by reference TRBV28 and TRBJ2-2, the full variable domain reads DVKVTQSSRYLVKRTGEKVFLECVQDMDHENMFWYRQDPGLGLRLIYFSYDVKMKEKGDIPEGYSVSREKKERFSLILESASTNQTSMYLCAIKDFDVDTRELFFGEGSRLTVL.

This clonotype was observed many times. This CDR3 is CASSQAGGEQYF. The CDR3 DNA reads as TGTGCCAGCAGCCAGGCGGGGGGCGAGCAGTACTTC. V usage is TRBV4-2 and J usage is TRBJ2-7, with 8 positions matching TRBD2. From germline, CDR1 is LGHNA and CDR2 YNFKEQ. J lost 6 bases, V lost 3 bases, and 1 base had no gene match. The CDR3 is 12 amino acids.

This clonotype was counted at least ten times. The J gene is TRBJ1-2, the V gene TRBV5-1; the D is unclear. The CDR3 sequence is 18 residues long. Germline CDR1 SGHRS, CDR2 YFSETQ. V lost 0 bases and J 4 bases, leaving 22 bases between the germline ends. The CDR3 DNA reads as TGCGCCAGCAGCTTGGTGGCAGGTCCTCAAACCAGCGTCTATGGCTACACCTTC. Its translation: CASSLVAGPQTSVYGYTF.

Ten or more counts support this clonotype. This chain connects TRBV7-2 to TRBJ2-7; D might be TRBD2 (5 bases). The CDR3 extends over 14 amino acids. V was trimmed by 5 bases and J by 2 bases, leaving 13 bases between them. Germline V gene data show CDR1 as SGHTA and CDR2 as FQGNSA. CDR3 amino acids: CASSLVAPTYEQYF. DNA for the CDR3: TGTGCCAGCAGCCTAGTAGCGCCCACCTACGAGCAGTACTTC.

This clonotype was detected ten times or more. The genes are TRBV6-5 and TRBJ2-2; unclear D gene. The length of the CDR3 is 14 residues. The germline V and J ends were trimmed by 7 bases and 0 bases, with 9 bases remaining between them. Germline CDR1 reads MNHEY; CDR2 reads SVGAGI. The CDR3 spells CASTDNANTGELFF. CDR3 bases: TGTGCCAGCACCGATAACGCGAACACCGGGGAGCTGTTTTTT.

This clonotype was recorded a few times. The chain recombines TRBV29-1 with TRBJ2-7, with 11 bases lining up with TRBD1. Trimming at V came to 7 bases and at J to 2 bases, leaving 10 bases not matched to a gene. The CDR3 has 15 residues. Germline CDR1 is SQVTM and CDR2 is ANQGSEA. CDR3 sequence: CSASVGQGGPYEQYF. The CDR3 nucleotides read TGCAGCGCCTCGGTGGGACAGGGGGGCCCCTACGAGCAGTACTTC.

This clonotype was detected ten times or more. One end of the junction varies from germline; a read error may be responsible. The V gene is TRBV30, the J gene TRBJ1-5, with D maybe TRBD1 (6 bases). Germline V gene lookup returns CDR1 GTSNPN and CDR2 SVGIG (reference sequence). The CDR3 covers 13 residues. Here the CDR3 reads CAWRGQSTQPQHF. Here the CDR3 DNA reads TGTGCCTGGAGAGGACAGAGCACTCAGCCCCAGCATTTT.

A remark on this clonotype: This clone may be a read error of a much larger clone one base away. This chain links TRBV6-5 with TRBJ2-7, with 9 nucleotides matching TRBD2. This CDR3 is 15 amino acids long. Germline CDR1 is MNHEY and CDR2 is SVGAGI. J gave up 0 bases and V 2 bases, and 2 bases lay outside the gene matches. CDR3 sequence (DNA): TGTGCCAGCAGTTACATAGCGGGGGTCTCCTACGAGCAGTACTTC. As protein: CASSYIAGVSYEQYF.